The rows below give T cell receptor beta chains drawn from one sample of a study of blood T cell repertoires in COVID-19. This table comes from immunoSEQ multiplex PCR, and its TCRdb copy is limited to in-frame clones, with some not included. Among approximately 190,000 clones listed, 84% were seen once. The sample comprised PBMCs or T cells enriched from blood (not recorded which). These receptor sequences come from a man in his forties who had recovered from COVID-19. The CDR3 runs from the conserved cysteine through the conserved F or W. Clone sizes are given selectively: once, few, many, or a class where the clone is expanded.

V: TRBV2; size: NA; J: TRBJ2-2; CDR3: CASTWDRGLDGELFF
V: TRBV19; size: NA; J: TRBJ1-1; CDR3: CASSHGGGRANTEAFF
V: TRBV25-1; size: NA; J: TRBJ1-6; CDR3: CASSVTGTGFSYNSPLHF
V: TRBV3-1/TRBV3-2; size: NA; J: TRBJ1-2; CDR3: CASSQAENRVVGYTF
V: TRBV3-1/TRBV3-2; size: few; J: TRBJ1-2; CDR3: CASSPTFPGTGYTF
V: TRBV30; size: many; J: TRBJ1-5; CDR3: CAWSTGGPWYLKPQHF
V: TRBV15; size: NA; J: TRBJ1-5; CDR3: CATSSRGEGYQPQHF
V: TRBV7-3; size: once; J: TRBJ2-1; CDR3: CASSLNSGGVQFF
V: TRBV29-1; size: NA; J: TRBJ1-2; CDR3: CSATGQNYGYTF
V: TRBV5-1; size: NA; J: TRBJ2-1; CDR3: CASSSGGTSYNEQFF
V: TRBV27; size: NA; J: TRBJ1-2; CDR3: CASSFQAGVYGYTF
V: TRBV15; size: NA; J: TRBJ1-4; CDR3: CATSRDRTTAEKLFF
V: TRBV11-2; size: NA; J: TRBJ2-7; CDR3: CASSLSGLNYEQYF
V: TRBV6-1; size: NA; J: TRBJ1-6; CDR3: CASSKDGDRLFNFLHF
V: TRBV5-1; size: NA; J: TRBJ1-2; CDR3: CASSLAGRGGYTF
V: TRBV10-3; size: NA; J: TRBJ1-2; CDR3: CAISDPGGYTF
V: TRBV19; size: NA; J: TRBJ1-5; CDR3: CASSIRRENQPQHF
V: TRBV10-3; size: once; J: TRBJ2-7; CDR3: CAIGTGEAYEQYF
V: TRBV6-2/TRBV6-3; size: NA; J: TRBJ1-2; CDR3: CASSRDRNYGYTF
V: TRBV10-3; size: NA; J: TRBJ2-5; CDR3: CAINTGTSPTETQYF
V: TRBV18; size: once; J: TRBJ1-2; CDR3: CASSPDRVGGYTF
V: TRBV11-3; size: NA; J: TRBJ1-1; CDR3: CASSLGTDTEAFF
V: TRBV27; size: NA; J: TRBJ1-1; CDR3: CASSLAFGLRNTEAFF
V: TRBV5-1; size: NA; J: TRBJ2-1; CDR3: CASSPMRGSEQFF
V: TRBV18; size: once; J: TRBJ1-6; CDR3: CASSLPGRGSPLHF
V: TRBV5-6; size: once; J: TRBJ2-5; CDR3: CASSPGGPLWETQYF
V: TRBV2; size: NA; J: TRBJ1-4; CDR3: CASRIDRGGEKLFF
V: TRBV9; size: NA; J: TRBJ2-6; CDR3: CASSVGTNWGANVLTF
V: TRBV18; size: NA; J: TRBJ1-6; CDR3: CASSPTDTPSSYNSPLHF
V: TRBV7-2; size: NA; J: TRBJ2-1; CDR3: CASSLDTIAATYNEQFF
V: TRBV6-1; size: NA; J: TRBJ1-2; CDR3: CASSELDRGKVYGYTF
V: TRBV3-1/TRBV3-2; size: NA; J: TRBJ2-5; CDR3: CASSQGSSGAGETQYF
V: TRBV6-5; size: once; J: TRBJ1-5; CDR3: CASSRTGGGQPQHF
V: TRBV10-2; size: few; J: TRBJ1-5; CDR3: CASSAQGEQPQHF
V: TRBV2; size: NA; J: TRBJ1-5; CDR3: CASSPDRGNQPQHF
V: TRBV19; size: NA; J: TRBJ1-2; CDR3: CASSTGTGALTNYGYTF
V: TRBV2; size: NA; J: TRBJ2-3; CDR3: CASSEWTATTTDTQYF
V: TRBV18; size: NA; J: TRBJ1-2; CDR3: CASSPNPIQGNLDGHTF
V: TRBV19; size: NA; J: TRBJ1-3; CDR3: CASSTLSENTIYF
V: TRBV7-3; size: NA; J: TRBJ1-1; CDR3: CASRVGRNTEAFF
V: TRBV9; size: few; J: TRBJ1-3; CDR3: CASSWSLGAGQDSGNTIYF
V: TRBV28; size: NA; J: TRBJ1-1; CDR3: CASSPFRDSVNTEAFF
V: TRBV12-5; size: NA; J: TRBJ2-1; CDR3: CASGPGTGGLNEQFF
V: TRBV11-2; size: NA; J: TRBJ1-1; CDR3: CASSLSQVNTEAFF
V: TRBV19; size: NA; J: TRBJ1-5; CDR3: CASSEGAYSNQPQHF
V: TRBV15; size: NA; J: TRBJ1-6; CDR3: CATSRDFTGDDSPLHF
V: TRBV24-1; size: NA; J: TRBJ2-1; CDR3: CATSDNRDTFGDEQFF
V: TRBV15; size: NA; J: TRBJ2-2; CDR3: CATSRALDRGELFF
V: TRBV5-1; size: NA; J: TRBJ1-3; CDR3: CASKAGADSGNTIYF
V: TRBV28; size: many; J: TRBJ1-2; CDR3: CASSPNVIGTTNYGYTF
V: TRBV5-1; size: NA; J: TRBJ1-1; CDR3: CASSLGNQGLETEAFF
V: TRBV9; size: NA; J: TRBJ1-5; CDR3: CASSVEARPGQPQHF
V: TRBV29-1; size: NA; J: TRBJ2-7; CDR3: CSVDRTGGGYEQYF